This TCR beta chain was recorded in a study of T cell responses to AZD1222 COVID-19 vaccine listed by TCRdb under 2021. As for the study more broadly: Because spike-specific TCR depth and breadth did not differ between the two schedules, AZD1222 recipients who got a second dose at roughly 4 weeks were pooled with those who got a second dose at roughly 12 weeks. TCR sequencing covered 233 trial participants: roughly 200 given two doses of AZD1222 and 26 given two doses of MenACWY control vaccine. Trial participants were enrolled by age into 18-55, 56-69 and 70-plus year subgroups, with around 150, 28 and 57 TCR-sequenced participants respectively.

Interpreted using the paper, the time point label stands for: baseline before first vaccination. Vaccinee samples came from UK trials COV001 and COV002, including a single-blind randomized controlled phase 2/3 trial of AZD1222 (ChAdOx1 nCoV-19) in healthy adults. Trial participant PBMC samples were collected at day 0 and day 28 after the second dose for TCRbeta chain sequencing. Findings and caveats that apply to the study as a whole: The vaccine-associated CD4 TCRs covered the entire spike protein, and the dominant responses fell in regions 160-218 and 743-854. Conclusions about previously exposed vaccinees are limited, since just 5 to 7 AZD1222 recipients were seropositive for SARS-CoV-2 at baseline. Because no samples from the day 14 peak response were available, repertoires could be characterized only after the peak T cell response. In the small 56-69-year group, the increase in depth fell short of significance, most likely because of low power. Participants were mostly white British and included more females than males, and it was suggested by the authors that clonal diversity may have been underestimated. Nearly half of unique spike-specific TCRs reportedly recognized epitopes outside regions mutated in the B.1.351 and B.1.1.7 variants. A significant rise in spike-specific TCR breadth and depth was observed after two AZD1222 doses relative to day 0 and relative to MenACWY recipients.

The CDR3 regions of human TCRbeta chains were analyzed by immunosequencing. The authors' pipeline ran thus. Repertoire TCRs were matched against a reference library of SARS-CoV-2-specific TCRs generated with the MIRA antigen-specificity platform. Breadth was defined as the fraction of unique TCRs that were SARS-CoV-2-associated. Depth was defined as the fraction of total T cells that were SARS-CoV-2-associated. Using the MIRA data, each spike-specific TCR was assigned both to the spike region to which the TCR was reactive and to a CD4 or CD8 class. Log10-transformed breadth and depth values were compared by one-way ANOVA with Sidak's multiple comparisons tests. TCRdb limited this immuneACCESS table to in-frame rearrangements with V and J called. A share of clones is missing; checked studies link under half to unresolved V genes, and the rest is unexplained. V and J calls and clone size follow that table, whereas D and trimming were derived from the DNA. Within this sample are more than 110,000 clones, with over 90% of them counted one time only. In total, the top ten clones hold 5% to 6.5% of the sample.

Inclusive of the bounding cysteine and phenylalanine, the CDR3 is 13 residues long. Solely the CDR3 DNA is kept, with 39 bases framed from the first base. The germline V gene specifies SQVTM as CDR1 and ANQGSEA as CDR2. V is shortened by 2 bases, J by 2 bases, and the region joining them spans 7 bases. In regard to this clone: What antigen it recognizes has not been identified. No base-level quality is on record; no much larger clone is a single base apart.

The chain is encoded by TRBV29-1 joined to TRBJ1-3; possibly the D gene is TRBD1, per 6 matching bases. This sample comprised peripheral blood, obtained on day 0 of AZD1222 vaccination. The sequence derives from an adult in good health. In nucleotide form, the sequence is TGCAGCGTTGAACCAGGGGCTGGAAACACCATATATTTT. Its protein reads: CSVEPGAGNTIYF.